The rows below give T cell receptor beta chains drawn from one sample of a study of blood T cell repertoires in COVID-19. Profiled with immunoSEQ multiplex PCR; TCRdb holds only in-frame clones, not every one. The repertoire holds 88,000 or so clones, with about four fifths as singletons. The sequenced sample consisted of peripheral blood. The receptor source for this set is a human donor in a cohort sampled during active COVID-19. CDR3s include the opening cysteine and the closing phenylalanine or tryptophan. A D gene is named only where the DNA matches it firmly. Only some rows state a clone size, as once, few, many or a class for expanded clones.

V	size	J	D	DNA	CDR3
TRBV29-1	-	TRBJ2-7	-	TGCAGCGTTGTCAGGGACTCCTACGAGCAGTACTTC	CSVVRDSYEQYF
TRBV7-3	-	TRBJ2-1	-	TGTGCCAGCAGCTTAAACCCAGCGGCGAACTACAATGAGCAGTTCTTC	CASSLNPAANYNEQFF
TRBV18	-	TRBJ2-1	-	TGTGCCAGCTCACCACTCGGGTATGAGCAGTTCTTC	CASSPLGYEQFF
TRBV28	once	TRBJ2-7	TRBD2	TGTGCCAGCAGTTCGGGGGAGCGGGAGTCGTACTTC	CASSSGERESYF
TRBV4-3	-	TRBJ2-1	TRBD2	TGCGCCAGCAGCCCCACTTTCCGGCTAGCGGGAGGAAGCTACAATGAGCAGTTCTTC	CASSPTFRLAGGSYNEQFF
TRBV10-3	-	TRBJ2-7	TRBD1	TGTGCCATCAGTGAGTCGAAGGGGGCCGGGTACGAGCAGTACTTC	CAISESKGAGYEQYF
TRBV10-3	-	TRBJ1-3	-	TGTGCCACGGGGGGGGCTGCCAACTCTGGAAACACCATATATTTT	CATGGAANSGNTIYF
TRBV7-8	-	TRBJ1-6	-	TGTGCCAGCAGCTTAGTTGTGGCGGGCAATTCACCCCTCCACTTT	CASSLVVAGNSPLHF
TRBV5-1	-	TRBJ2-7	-	TGCGCCAGCAGCTTGGACAGTCAACCCTACGAGCAGTACTTC	CASSLDSQPYEQYF
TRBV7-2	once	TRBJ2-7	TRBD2	TGTGCCAGCAGCCCCGGGACTAGCGGAGATCCCTACGAGCAGTACTTC	CASSPGTSGDPYEQYF
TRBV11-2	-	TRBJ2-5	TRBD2	TGTGCCAGCAGCCTGCAGCGGGGAGAGACCCAGTACTTC	CASSLQRGETQYF
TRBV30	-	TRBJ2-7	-	TGTGCCTGGAGTGTACGGAGCGGGCTAACCTCCTACGAGCAGTACTTC	CAWSVRSGLTSYEQYF
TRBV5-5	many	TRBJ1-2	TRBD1	TGTGCCAGCAGCTTGGGGGTGGAGGGGGCAAGTTATGGCTACACCTTC	CASSLGVEGASYGYTF
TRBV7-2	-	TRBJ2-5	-	TGTGCCAGCAGCCTACAGGGCCAAGAGACCCAGTACTTC	CASSLQGQETQYF
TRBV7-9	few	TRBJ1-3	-	TGTGCCAGCAGCCGGTCGGGACTGCGGGTATTGGGAAACACCATATATTTT	CASSRSGLRVLGNTIYF
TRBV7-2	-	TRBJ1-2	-	TGTGCCAGCAGTGAGACTAACTATGGCTACACCTTC	CASSETNYGYTF
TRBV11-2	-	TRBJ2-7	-	TGTGCCAGCAGCCCCACCCAGGGATCCCCCTACGAGCAGTACTTC	CASSPTQGSPYEQYF
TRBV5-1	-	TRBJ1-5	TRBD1	TGCGCCAGCAGCTTGGCCACAGGGGGCCCGGATCAGCCCCAGCATTTT	CASSLATGGPDQPQHF
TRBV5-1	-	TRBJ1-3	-	TGCGCCAGCAGCTCGCAGGGTGCTGGAAACACCATATATTTT	CASSSQGAGNTIYF
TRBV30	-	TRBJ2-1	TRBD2	TGTGCCTGGAACGGACTAGCGGGAGGTTACAATGAGCAGTTCTTC	CAWNGLAGGYNEQFF
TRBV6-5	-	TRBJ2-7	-	TGTGCCAGCAGGTCGGGATCCCCGGGTTACGAGCAGTACTTC	CASRSGSPGYEQYF
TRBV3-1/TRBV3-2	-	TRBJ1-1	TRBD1	TGTGCCAGCAGCCAACGCCGGGACAGGGGCCGGGACACTGAAGCTTTCTTT	CASSQRRDRGRDTEAFF
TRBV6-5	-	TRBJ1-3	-	TGTGCCAGCAGCCGGACAGCTGGAAACACCATATATTTT	CASSRTAGNTIYF
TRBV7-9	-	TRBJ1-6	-	TGTGCCAGCAGCCGAAGGGCAGGGACTGAGAATTCACCCCTCCACTTT	CASSRRAGTENSPLHF
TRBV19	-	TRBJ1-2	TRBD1	TGTGCCAGTACTTGGACAGGGCAAAGGTCTAACTATGGCTACACCTTC	CASTWTGQRSNYGYTF
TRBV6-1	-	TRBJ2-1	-	TGTGCCAGCAGTGAACTACGAGAGGACAATGAGCAGTTCTTC	CASSELREDNEQFF
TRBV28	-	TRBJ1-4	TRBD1	TGTGCCAGCAGAACACCGGGACAGGGGACTGAAAAACTGTTTTTT	CASRTPGQGTEKLFF
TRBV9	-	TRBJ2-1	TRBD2	TGTGCCAGCATACCGGGACTAGCGAACAATGAGCAGTTCTTC	CASIPGLANNEQFF
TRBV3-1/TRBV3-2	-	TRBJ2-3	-	TGTGCCAGCAGCCAAATCGGCACAGATACGCAGTATTTT	CASSQIGTDTQYF
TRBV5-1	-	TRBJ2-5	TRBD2	TGCGCCAGCAGCAACACTAGCGGGAGGGCCGCTGAGACCCAGTACTTC	CASSNTSGRAAETQYF
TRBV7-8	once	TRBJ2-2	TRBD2	TGTGCCAGCAGCGCCGGGACTATCGAGACCGGGGAGCTGTTTTTT	CASSAGTIETGELFF
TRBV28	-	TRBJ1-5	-	TGTGCCAGCAGTTTAACTGTCCAGCCCCAGCATTTT	CASSLTVQPQHF
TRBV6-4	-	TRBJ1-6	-	TGTGCCAGCGCCCTTACAGAGATCAATTCACCCCTCCACTTT	CASALTEINSPLHF
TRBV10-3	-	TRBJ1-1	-	TGTGCCATCAGTGAGTCGTCGGGGGACACTGAAGCTTTCTTT	CAISESSGDTEAFF